Listed here are 18 T cell receptor beta chains from one sample, sequenced in a study of control samples from healthy donors and cancer patients. Assay used: immunoSEQ multiplex PCR; TCRdb lists only in-frame clones, some missing. Among 100,000 to 150,000 clones listed, roughly 84% were seen once. The sequencing sample was made of blood. These receptors came from a man aged 18 to 29 in good health.

The J gene is TRBJ2-1, the V gene TRBV28; D uncertain. Trimming took off 6 bases at V and 5 bases at J, with 5 bases between the two ends. From germline, CDR1 is MDHEN and CDR2 SYDVKM. The CDR3 is 11 residues long. The CDR3: CASSPHNEQFF. The DNA of the CDR3 is TGTGCCAGCAGCCCTCACAATGAGCAGTTCTTC.

The rearrangement links TRBV11-3 to TRBJ2-1; no firm D call. The germline V and J ends were trimmed by 3 bases and 5 bases, with 8 bases remaining between them. The V gene's germline CDR1 is SGHNT and CDR2 YENEEA. This CDR3 has 13 amino acids. The CDR3 loop reads CASSFVNDNEQFF. CDR3 DNA sequence: TGTGCCAGCAGCTTCGTCAACGACAATGAGCAGTTCTTC.

The V gene is TRBV5-4, the J gene TRBJ1-4; maybe TRBD1 (5 bases). V was pared by 2 bases and J by 8 bases, with 19 bases between. The CDR3 extends over 16 amino acids. The V gene's germline CDR1 is SGHNT and CDR2 YYREEE (reference sequence). The CDR3 coding sequence is TGTGCCAGCAGCTTCTACCCGGGGACCGTGGGGGAAAAACTGTTTTTT. This gives the protein CASSFYPGTVGEKLFF.

The rearrangement uses TRBV28 and TRBJ1-4; a possible D gene is TRBD1 (5 bases). The CDR3 runs 14 residues. The V end was cut by 8 bases, the J end by 8 bases, with 18 bases between. Germline loops: CDR1 MDHEN, CDR2 SYDVKM. CDR3 DNA: TGTGCCAGCTTGATCGGGGGAAGGAACGAAAAACTGTTTTTT. Translating it yields CASLIGGRNEKLFF.

The chain is built from TRBV7-9 and TRBJ2-7; D is possibly TRBD1 (5 bases). The V end was cut by 6 bases, the J end by 0 bases, with 9 bases between. The length of the CDR3 is 13 residues. The germline V gene has CDR1 SEHNR and CDR2 FQNEAQ (reference sequence). This CDR3 is CASRGHSSYEQYF. The CDR3 nucleotides read TGTGCCAGCAGGGGGCACAGCTCCTACGAGCAGTACTTC.

The gene calls are TRBV11-2 and TRBJ2-5; D might be TRBD1 (5 bases). V was trimmed by 1 base and J by 1 base, leaving 13 bases between them. This CDR3 has 16 amino acids. Looked up from germline, CDR1 is SGHAT and CDR2 is FQNNGV. The DNA for the CDR3 is TGTGCCAGCAGCTTAGTAGGGCAGGGCCTCCAAGAGACCCAGTACTTC. This gives the protein CASSLVGQGLQETQYF.

Regarding this clone: The junction and the germline gene differ at one end; a read error may be behind it. This chain links TRBV20-1 with TRBJ1-6; 10 bases map to TRBD1. CDR3 size: 11 residues. Germline CDR1 and CDR2: DFQATT and SNEGSKA (reference sequence). CDR3 residues: CSARIGTGVYF. The DNA of the CDR3 is TGCAGTGCTAGAATCGGGACAGGGGTGTACTTT.

V and J are TRBV5-5 and TRBJ2-7; no firm D call. The CDR3 spans 14 residues. Germline CDR1 is SGHKS and CDR2 is YYEKEE (reference sequence). V gave up 0 bases and J gave up 2 bases, with 9 bases separating them. The CDR3 region has the DNA TGTGCCAGCAGCTTGGACGGCTCAACCTACGAGCAGTACTTC. It translates to CASSLDGSTYEQYF.

The rearrangement joins TRBV9 to TRBJ2-7, with 14 bases identical to TRBD2. The CDR3 loop spans 15 amino acids. V was pared by 3 bases and J by 6 bases, with 5 bases of the junction left unmatched. The germline V gene has CDR1 SGDLS and CDR2 YYNGEE. CDR3 sequence reads: CASSASGLAGGEQYF. Here the CDR3 DNA reads TGTGCCAGCAGCGCCTCCGGACTAGCGGGAGGCGAGCAGTACTTC.

The chain has TRBV9 and TRBJ2-5; 10 bases fit TRBD2. Germline V gene sequence: CDR1 SGDLS, CDR2 YYNGEE. The CDR3 is 17 residues long. After removal of 0 bases from V and 5 bases from J, the junction contained 10 bases not matched to a gene. The CDR3 bases are TGTGCCAGCAGCGTAGACCCCCCTAGCGGGAGTTTGGAGACCCAGTACTTC. It encodes CASSVDPPSGSLETQYF. Looking up the rest from reference TRBV9 and TRBJ2-5 gives the full variable domain: DSGVTQTPKHLITATGQRVTLRCSPRSGDLSVYWYQQSLDQGLQFLIQYYNGEERAKGNILERFSAQQFPDLHSELNLSSLELGDSALYFCASSVDPPSGSLETQYFGPGTRLLVL.

This clone was detected only a few times. This CDR3 is CAISESTFGNTIYF. The CDR3 DNA follows: TGTGCCATCAGTGAGTCGACGTTTGGAAACACCATATATTTT. The chain employs TRBV10-3 and TRBJ1-3; D not certain. Per germline, CDR1 ENHRY and CDR2 SYGVKD. The length of the CDR3 is 14 residues. V was shortened by 0 bases and J by 3 bases, with 6 bases between the two germline ends.

The chain couples TRBV7-6 to TRBJ2-7; TRBD2 is a possible D gene (6 bases). This CDR3 has 17 residues. Between the trimmed V and J ends, which lost 5 bases and 3 bases, there was a span of 23 bases. CDR1 and CDR2 (germline): SGHVS, FNYEAQ. The CDR3 region is CASSQKPFAGPHYEQYF. For the CDR3, the DNA is TGTGCCAGCAGCCAGAAACCGTTTGCGGGGCCCCACTACGAGCAGTACTTC.

The J gene is TRBJ1-5, the V gene TRBV30, with D tentatively TRBD1 (6 bases). Germline loops: CDR1 GTSNPN, CDR2 SVGIG (reference sequence). This CDR3 has 13 amino acids. Trimming shortened V by 2 bases and J by 3 bases, and 8 bases separated the two germline ends. CDR3 bases: TGTGCCTGGAGTTGGGACACCAATCAGCCCCAGCATTTT. Translated: CAWSWDTNQPQHF.

This clone was seen a single time. The genes are TRBV4-1 and TRBJ2-1; D possibly corresponds to TRBD2 (6 bases). V dropped 0 bases and J dropped 9 bases, with 18 bases sitting between them. This CDR3 region has 16 residues. The germline CDR1 and CDR2 sequences are MGHRA and YSYEKL. The CDR3 coding sequence is TGCGCCAGCAGCCAAGACAGGTTGTCGGGAGTTGGTGAGCAGTTCTTC. It is translated as CASSQDRLSGVGEQFF.

This clone came up once. The gene calls are TRBV15 and TRBJ2-7; D might be TRBD2 (6 bases). Germline V CDR1 and CDR2: LNHNV, YYDKDF (reference sequence). V was pared by 3 bases and J by 3 bases, with 9 bases between. The CDR3 spans 13 residues. CDR3 coding DNA: TGTGCCACCAGCAGGGGGGAGGTCTACGAGCAGTACTTC. Protein: CATSRGEVYEQYF.

This clone appeared once. The chain recombines TRBV2 with TRBJ1-1, with D uncertain. The CDR3 loop spans 18 amino acids. Germline lookup yields CDR1 SNHLY and CDR2 FYNNEI. Trimming removed 7 bases from V and 4 bases from J, with 28 bases in between. The CDR3 region is CASNARYPGDWEVTEAFF. CDR3 sequence (DNA): TGTGCCAGCAACGCCAGGTACCCCGGGGATTGGGAAGTCACTGAAGCTTTCTTT.

Of note for this clone: At one boundary the junction diverges from the germline segment, which might be a read error. The rearrangement uses TRBV7-7 and TRBJ2-1, with 12 bases aligning to TRBD2. Germline CDR1 reads SSHAT; CDR2 reads FNYEAQ (reference sequence). The CDR3 runs to 17 residues. CDR3 nucleotides: TGTGCTAGCAGCTCGGCGGGACTAGCGGGTGGTATAAATGAGCAGTTCTTC. Amino acids: CASSSAGLAGGINEQFF.

V usage is TRBV11-2 and J usage is TRBJ2-2; 7 bases are a match to TRBD1. V lost 5 bases, J lost 1 base, and 10 bases stayed unmatched. Germline CDR1 reads SGHAT; CDR2 reads FQNNGV. The CDR3 sequence is 17 residues long. CDR3 sequence reads: CASSHPRQGWNTGELFF. The CDR3 coding sequence is TGTGCCAGCAGCCACCCCCGACAGGGTTGGAACACCGGGGAGCTGTTTTTT.